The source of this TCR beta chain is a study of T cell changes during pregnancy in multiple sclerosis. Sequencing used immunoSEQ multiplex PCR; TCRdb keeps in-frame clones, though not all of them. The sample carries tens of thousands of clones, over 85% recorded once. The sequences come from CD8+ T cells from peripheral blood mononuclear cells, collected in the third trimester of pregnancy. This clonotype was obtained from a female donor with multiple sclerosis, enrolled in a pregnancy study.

CDR3 loop: CASSLQDSHNEQFF. In nucleotides, the CDR3 is TGTGCCAGCAGCCTACAAGACAGTCACAATGAGCAGTTCTTC. The V and J genes are TRBV9 and TRBJ2-1, with D possibly TRBD1 on 5 matching bases. The V end lost 4 bases, the J end lost 5 bases, and 13 bases lay between the germline ends. Per the germline V gene, CDR1 is SGDLS and CDR2 is YYNGEE. The CDR3 runs to 14 residues.